The clone carrying this T cell receptor (beta chain) was recorded many times. The antigen is unknown. TCRdb recomputed calls from the 5' RACE reads with MiXCR, one row per CDR3 protein. The repertoire consists of tens of thousands of distinct CDR3 sequences, with roughly 15% occurring once and the leading ten covering over 5.5%. This record comes from a study of spatial heterogeneity in lung cancer. Specified time point: sample taken at primary tumor resection. Whole RNA obtained from tumor, nontumor lung or frozen PBMC underwent sequencing without sorting. Study results and limitations: Resection blood, more than follow-up blood, showed ubiquitous expanded tumor TCRs.

The CDR3 spans 15 residues. Germline-derived CDR1 and CDR2 are DFQATT and SNEGSKA (reference sequence). V shed 1 base, J shed 0 bases, and the junction held 3 bases outside the gene matches. The J gene is TRBJ2-3, the V gene TRBV20-1; 8 bases fit TRBD2. The source material was PBMCs, sampled at surgery. The TCR originated in a male donor with early-stage non-small cell lung cancer. CDR3 loop: CSARGSGESTDTQYF. CDR3 bases: TGCAGTGCTAGAGGTAGCGGGGAGAGCACAGATACGCAGTATTTT.